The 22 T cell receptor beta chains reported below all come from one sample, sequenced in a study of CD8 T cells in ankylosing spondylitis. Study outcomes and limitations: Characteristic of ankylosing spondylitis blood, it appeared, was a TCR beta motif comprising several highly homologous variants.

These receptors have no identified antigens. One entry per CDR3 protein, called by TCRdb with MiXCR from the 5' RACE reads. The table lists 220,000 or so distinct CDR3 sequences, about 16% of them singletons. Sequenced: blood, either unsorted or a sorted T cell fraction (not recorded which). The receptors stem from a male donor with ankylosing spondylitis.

This CDR3 reads CASSYSSGNTIYF. The CDR3 region has the DNA TGTGCCAGCAGTTACTCGAGTGGAAACACCATATATTTT. This sequence joins TRBV6-2 or TRBV6-3 and TRBJ1-3; no firm D call. Germline CDR1 is MNHEY and CDR2 is SVGEGT. This CDR3 is built from 13 residues. V was cut by 0 bases and J by 3 bases, with 3 bases left in between.

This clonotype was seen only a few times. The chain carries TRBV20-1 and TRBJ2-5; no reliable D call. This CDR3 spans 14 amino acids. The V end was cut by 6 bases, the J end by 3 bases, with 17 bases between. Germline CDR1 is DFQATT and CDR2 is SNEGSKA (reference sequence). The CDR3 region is CSANEIPAEETQYF. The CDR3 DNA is TGCAGTGCGAACGAGATCCCAGCAGAAGAGACCCAGTACTTC.

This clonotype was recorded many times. The CDR3: CASSLMASAVYEQYF. CDR3 in DNA: TGTGCCAGCAGTTTAATGGCTAGCGCTGTCTACGAGCAGTACTTC. This chain uses TRBV27 with TRBJ2-7; perhaps TRBD2 as D (6 bases). The V and J ends lost 2 bases and 3 bases respectively, with 14 bases between them. The germline gives CDR1 MNHEY, CDR2 SMNVEV (reference sequence). The CDR3 runs to 15 residues.

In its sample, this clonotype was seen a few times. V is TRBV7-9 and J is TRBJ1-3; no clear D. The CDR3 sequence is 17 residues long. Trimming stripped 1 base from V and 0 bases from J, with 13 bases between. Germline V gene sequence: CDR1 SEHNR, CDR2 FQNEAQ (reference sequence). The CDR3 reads CASSLVVEGSSGNTIYF. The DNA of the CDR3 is TGTGCCAGCAGCTTAGTCGTCGAGGGATCCTCTGGAAACACCATATATTTT.

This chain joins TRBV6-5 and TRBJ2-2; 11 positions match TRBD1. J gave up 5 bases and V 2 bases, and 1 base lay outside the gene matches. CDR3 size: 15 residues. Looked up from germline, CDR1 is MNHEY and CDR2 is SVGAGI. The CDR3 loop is CASSYGTGGTGELFF. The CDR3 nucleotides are TGTGCCAGCAGTTACGGGACAGGGGGGACCGGGGAGCTGTTTTTT.

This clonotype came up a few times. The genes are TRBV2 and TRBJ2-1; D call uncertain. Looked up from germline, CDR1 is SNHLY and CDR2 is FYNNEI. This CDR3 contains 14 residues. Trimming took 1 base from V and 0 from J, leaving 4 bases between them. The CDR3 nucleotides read TGTGCCAGCAGTGAAGGAAGCTCCTACAATGAGCAGTTCTTC. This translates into CASSEGSSYNEQFF.

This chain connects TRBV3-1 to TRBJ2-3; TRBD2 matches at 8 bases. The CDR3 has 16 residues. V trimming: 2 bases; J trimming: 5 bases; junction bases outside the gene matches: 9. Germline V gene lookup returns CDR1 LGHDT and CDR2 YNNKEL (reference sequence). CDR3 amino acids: CASSQHHTGGVDTQYF. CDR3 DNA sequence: TGTGCCAGCAGCCAACATCACACGGGAGGGGTAGATACGCAGTATTTT.

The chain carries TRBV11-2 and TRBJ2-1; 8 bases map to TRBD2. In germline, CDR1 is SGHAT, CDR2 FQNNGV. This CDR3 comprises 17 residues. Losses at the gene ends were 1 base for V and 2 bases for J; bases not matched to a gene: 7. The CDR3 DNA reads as TGTGCCAGCAGCTTAGGAACAGCGGGAGACCCCTACAATGAGCAGTTCTTC. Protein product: CASSLGTAGDPYNEQFF.

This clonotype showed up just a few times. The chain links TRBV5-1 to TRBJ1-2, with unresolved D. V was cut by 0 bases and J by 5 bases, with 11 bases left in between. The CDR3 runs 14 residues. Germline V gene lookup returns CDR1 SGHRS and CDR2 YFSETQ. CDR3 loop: CASSLADGSYGYTF. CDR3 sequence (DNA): TGCGCCAGCAGCTTGGCCGACGGCTCATATGGCTACACCTTC.

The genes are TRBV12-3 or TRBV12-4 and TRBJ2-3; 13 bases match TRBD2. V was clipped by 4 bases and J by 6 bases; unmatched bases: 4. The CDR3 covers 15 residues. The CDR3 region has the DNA TGTGCCAGCAGTTCGGGACTAGCGGGAATGGATACGCAGTATTTT. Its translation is CASSSGLAGMDTQYF.

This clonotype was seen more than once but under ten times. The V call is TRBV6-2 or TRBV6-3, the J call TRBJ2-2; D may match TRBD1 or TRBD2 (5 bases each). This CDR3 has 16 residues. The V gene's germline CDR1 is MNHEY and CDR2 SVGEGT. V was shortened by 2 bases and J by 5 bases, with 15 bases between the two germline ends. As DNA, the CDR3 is TGTGCCAGCAGTTACACCGGGACGGGAAAGACCGGGGAGCTGTTTTTT. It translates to CASSYTGTGKTGELFF.

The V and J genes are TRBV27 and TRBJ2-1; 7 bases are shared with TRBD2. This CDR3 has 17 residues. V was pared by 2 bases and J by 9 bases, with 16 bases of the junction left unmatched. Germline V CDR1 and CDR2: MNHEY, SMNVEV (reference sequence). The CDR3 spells CASSLMGNTGRFLEQFF. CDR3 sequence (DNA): TGTGCCAGCAGTTTAATGGGGAACACCGGGAGGTTCCTTGAGCAGTTCTTC.

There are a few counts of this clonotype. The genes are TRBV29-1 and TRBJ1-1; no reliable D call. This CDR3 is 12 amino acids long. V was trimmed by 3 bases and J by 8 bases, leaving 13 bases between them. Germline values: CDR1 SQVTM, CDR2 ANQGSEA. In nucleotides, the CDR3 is TGCAGCGTTGATGGGCTAAAACCGGAAGCTTTCTTT. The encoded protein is CSVDGLKPEAFF.

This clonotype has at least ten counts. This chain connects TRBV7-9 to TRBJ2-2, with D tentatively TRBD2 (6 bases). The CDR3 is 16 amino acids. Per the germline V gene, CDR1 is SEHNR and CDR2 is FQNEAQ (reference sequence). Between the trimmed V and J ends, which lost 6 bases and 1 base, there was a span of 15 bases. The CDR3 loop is CASSSTTSRNTGELFF. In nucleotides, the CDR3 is TGTGCCAGCAGTTCGACTACTAGCCGGAACACCGGGGAGCTGTTTTTT.

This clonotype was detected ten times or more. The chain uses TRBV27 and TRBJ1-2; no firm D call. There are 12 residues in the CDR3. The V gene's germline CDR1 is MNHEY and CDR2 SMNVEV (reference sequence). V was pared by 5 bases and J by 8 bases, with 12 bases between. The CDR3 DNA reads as TGTGCCAGCAGTCCTATGGGGAGCGGCTACACCTTC. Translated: CASSPMGSGYTF.

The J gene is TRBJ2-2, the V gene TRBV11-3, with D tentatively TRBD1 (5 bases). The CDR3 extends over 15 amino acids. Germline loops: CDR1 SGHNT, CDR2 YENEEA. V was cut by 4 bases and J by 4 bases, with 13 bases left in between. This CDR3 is CASSSSGSGTGELFF. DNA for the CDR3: TGTGCCAGCAGCTCTTCAGGGTCTGGCACCGGGGAGCTGTTTTTT.

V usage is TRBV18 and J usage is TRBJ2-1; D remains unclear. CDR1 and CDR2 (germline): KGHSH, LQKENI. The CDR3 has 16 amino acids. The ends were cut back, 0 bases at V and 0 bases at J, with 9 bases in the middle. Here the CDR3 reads CASSPPRVSSYNEQFF. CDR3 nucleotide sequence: TGTGCCAGCTCACCACCCCGGGTCTCCTCCTACAATGAGCAGTTCTTC.

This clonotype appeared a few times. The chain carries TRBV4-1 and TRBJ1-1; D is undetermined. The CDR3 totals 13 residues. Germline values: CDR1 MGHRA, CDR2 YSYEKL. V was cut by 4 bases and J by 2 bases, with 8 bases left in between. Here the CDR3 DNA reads TGCGCCAGCAGCCCTCGGGAAAACACTGAAGCTTTCTTT. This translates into CASSPRENTEAFF.

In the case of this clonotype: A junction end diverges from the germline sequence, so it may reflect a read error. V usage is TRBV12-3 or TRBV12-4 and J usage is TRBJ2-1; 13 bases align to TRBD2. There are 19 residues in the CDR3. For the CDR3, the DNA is TGTGCCTGCAGTTTAGCGGGACTAGCGGGACTACAAACCTACAATGAGCAGTTCTTC. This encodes CACSLAGLAGLQTYNEQFF.

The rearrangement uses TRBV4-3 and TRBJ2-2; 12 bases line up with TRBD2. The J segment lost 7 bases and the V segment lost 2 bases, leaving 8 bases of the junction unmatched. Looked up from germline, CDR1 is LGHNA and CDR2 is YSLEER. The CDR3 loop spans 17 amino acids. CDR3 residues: CASSQTRLAGAVGELFF. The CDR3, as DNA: TGCGCCAGCAGCCAAACCCGACTAGCGGGAGCCGTCGGGGAGCTGTTTTTT.

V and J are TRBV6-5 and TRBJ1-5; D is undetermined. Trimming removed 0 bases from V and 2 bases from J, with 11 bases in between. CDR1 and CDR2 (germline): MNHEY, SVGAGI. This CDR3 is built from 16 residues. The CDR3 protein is CASSYSWGEGNQPQHF. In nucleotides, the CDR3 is TGTGCCAGCAGTTACTCTTGGGGAGAGGGCAATCAGCCCCAGCATTTT.

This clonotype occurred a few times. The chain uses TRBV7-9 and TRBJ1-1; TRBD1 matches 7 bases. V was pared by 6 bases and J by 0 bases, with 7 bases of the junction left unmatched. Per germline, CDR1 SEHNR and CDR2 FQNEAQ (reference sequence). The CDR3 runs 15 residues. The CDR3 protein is CASRGTEPVNTEAFF. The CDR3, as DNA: TGTGCCAGCAGAGGGACAGAACCGGTGAACACTGAAGCTTTCTTT.